Each of the 32 T cell receptor beta chains below was sequenced from the same sample in a study of T-cell memory formation after mild COVID-19. TCRdb re-analysed the 5' RACE reads in MiXCR, keeping a single row per CDR3 protein. The sample carries under 650,000 distinct CDR3 sequences, more than 15% recorded once. The specimen sequenced was PBMCs or a T cell subset sorted from them (not recorded which). The source is an adult woman who had mild COVID-19 (a few samples of this study predate the infection). Cell type and time point are not known.

Here the CDR3 reads CASSPGAWQPQHF. CDR3 nucleotide sequence: TGTGCCAGCAGCCCAGGGGCATGGCAGCCCCAGCATTTT. V usage is TRBV3-1 and J usage is TRBJ1-5, with D tentatively TRBD1 (6 bases). Trimming cost V 4 bases and J 7 bases, with 11 bases left between them. Germline lookup yields CDR1 LGHDT and CDR2 YNNKEL (reference sequence). The CDR3 totals 13 residues.

The chain links TRBV20-1 to TRBJ2-1; D tentatively fits TRBD1 or TRBD2 (5 bases each). The germline V gene encodes CDR1 DFQATT and CDR2 SNEGSKA (reference sequence). The CDR3 length is 14 residues. Trimming pared 3 bases from V and 3 bases from J, leaving 12 bases between. For the CDR3, the DNA is TGCAGTGCTAGTTTGGGGGTCGGCTACAATGAGCAGTTCTTC. Translation gives CSASLGVGYNEQFF.

V is TRBV7-8 and J is TRBJ2-7; D unresolved. Per germline, CDR1 SGHVS and CDR2 FQNEAQ. CDR3 length equals 12 residues. The V and J ends lost 2 bases and 5 bases respectively, with 7 bases between them. The CDR3 is CASSLYSHEQYF. In nucleotides, the CDR3 is TGTGCCAGCAGCTTATATAGTCACGAGCAGTACTTC.

V and J are TRBV14 and TRBJ2-5; 8 bases match TRBD2. This CDR3 spans 15 amino acids. Trimming at V came to 8 bases and at J to 4 bases, leaving 12 bases not matched to a gene. Germline-derived CDR1 and CDR2 are SGHDN and FVKESK. DNA of the CDR3: TGTGCCAGCCGGCGGAGCGGGAGAAAGGGAGAGACCCAGTACTTC. Translated, it gives CASRRSGRKGETQYF.

This clonotype was counted a few times. This chain joins TRBV29-1 and TRBJ2-5; weak D call: TRBD2 (7 bases). Germline CDR1 SQVTM, CDR2 ANQGSEA. Trimming pared 3 bases from V and 1 base from J, leaving 12 bases between. There are 14 residues in the CDR3. CDR3 in DNA: TGCAGCGTTGACGGGGGGCCTGTCCAAGAGACCCAGTACTTC. This translates into CSVDGGPVQETQYF.

This clonotype was detected a few times. The chain is built from TRBV24-1 and TRBJ2-5; perhaps TRBD2 as D (5 bases). The V and J ends lost 3 bases and 2 bases respectively, with 12 bases between them. The germline gives CDR1 KGHDR, CDR2 SFDVKD. The CDR3 extends over 15 amino acids. CDR3 coding DNA: TGTGCCACCAGTGATGCGACTAACATTCAAGAGACCCAGTACTTC. It specifies CATSDATNIQETQYF.

The rearrangement links TRBV30 to TRBJ1-2; no clear D. Germline CDR1 reads GTSNPN; CDR2 reads SVGIG (reference sequence). Trimming cost V 2 bases and J 10 bases, with 17 bases left between them. The CDR3 is 13 amino acids. The CDR3 spells CAWSSPKTGNYTF. CDR3 DNA: TGTGCCTGGAGTTCCCCCAAAACGGGTAACTACACCTTC.

The CDR3 spells CASSLRTDWNEKLFF. In DNA form, the CDR3 reads TGTGCCAGCAGCTTAAGGACAGACTGGAATGAAAAACTGTTTTTT. The chain links TRBV7-9 to TRBJ1-4, with D perhaps matching TRBD1 (6 bases). Germline lookup yields CDR1 SEHNR and CDR2 FQNEAQ (reference sequence). Trimming shortened V by 2 bases and J by 5 bases, and 12 bases separated the two germline ends. The CDR3 has 15 residues.

The rearrangement joins TRBV10-3 to TRBJ2-2, with a possible D match to TRBD2 (5 bases). V was shortened by 5 bases and J by 3 bases, with 7 bases between the two germline ends. This CDR3 contains 13 residues. The germline V gene encodes CDR1 ENHRY and CDR2 SYGVKD. The CDR3 coding sequence is TGTGCCATCAGTCCGAGGGACACCGGGGAGCTGTTTTTT. Its translation is CAISPRDTGELFF.

This clonotype was counted between two and nine times. The chain recombines TRBV6-1 with TRBJ1-5; 10 positions agree with TRBD1. Germline CDR1 MNHNS, CDR2 SASEGT. The CDR3 length is 17 residues. V lost 7 bases and J lost 0; bases outside the gene matches: 9. The CDR3 DNA sequence: TGTGCCAGCATCAGACAGGGGGCTGGTGGTAGCAATCAGCCCCAGCATTTT. Translation: CASIRQGAGGSNQPQHF.

V and J are TRBV30 and TRBJ1-2; D ambiguous. Germline V gene data show CDR1 as GTSNPN and CDR2 as SVGIG (reference sequence). The CDR3 consists of 11 residues. V was clipped by 4 bases and J by 8 bases, with 11 bases between them. The CDR3 sequence: CAWTEGSGYTF. CDR3 nucleotides: TGTGCCTGGACAGAGGGCAGCGGCTACACCTTC.

This clonotype came up a few times. The chain is built from TRBV7-9 and TRBJ1-1; weak D call: TRBD1 (5 bases). This CDR3 spans 14 amino acids. Trimming stripped 1 base from V and 4 bases from J, with 10 bases between. Germline V gives CDR1 SEHNR, CDR2 FQNEAQ (reference sequence). CDR3 in amino acids: CASSLVAGSTEAFF. In nucleotides, the CDR3 is TGTGCCAGCAGCTTAGTGGCAGGGTCCACTGAAGCTTTCTTT.

The chain combines TRBV7-6 with TRBJ2-1; TRBD2 matches 13 bases. With V trimmed by 1 base and J by 8 bases, 2 bases remained unmatched. There are 15 residues in the CDR3. The V gene's germline CDR1 is SGHVS and CDR2 FNYEAQ. CDR3 region: CASSLGTSGSHEQFF. The CDR3 DNA sequence: TGTGCCAGCAGCTTAGGGACTAGCGGGAGCCATGAGCAGTTCTTC.

The V call is TRBV30, the J call TRBJ1-2; D gene ambiguous. Trimming removed 2 bases from V and 3 bases from J, with 13 bases in between. Germline V gene sequence: CDR1 GTSNPN, CDR2 SVGIG (reference sequence). The CDR3 sequence is 14 residues long. CDR3 DNA: TGTGCCTGGAGTATGGGAGTTTTGGACTATGGCTACACCTTC. This translates into CAWSMGVLDYGYTF.

This chain uses TRBV20-1 with TRBJ2-3; 8 positions match TRBD2. The V segment lost 8 bases and the J segment 4 bases; nucleotides outside the gene matches: 2. Germline V gene sequence: CDR1 DFQATT, CDR2 SNEGSKA (reference sequence). The length of the CDR3 is 11 residues. The CDR3: CSSGGADTQYF. The CDR3 DNA reads as TGCAGTAGCGGGGGAGCAGATACGCAGTATTTT.

This clonotype showed up just a few times. The chain joins TRBV6-5 to TRBJ2-7; no clear D gene. The CDR3 runs to 15 residues. Per germline, CDR1 MNHEY and CDR2 SVGAGI. Trimming pared 3 bases from V and 3 bases from J, leaving 15 bases between. The DNA of the CDR3 is TGTGCCAGCAGTTATAGTTCAGTGGGCAGCTACGAGCAGTACTTC. Protein product: CASSYSSVGSYEQYF.

In nucleotides, the CDR3 is TGCAGTGCTAGAGATCTGGGACAGGGGACTAGCGGGGGGTCCTACAATGAGCAGTTCTTC. Encoded protein: CSARDLGQGTSGGSYNEQFF. The chain has TRBV20-1 and TRBJ2-1; 15 bases align to TRBD2. Losses at the gene ends were 0 bases for V and 1 base for J; bases not matched to a gene: 10. The CDR3 runs to 20 residues. Germline V CDR1 and CDR2: DFQATT, SNEGSKA (reference sequence).

The chain uses TRBV6-1 and TRBJ2-1; D not resolved. Germline V gene sequence: CDR1 MNHNS, CDR2 SASEGT. This CDR3 is 15 amino acids long. Deletions cut 2 bases from V and 2 bases from J, with 10 bases between. CDR3 in DNA: TGTGCCAGCAGTGAAAGGCAGGTCGCCTACAATGAGCAGTTCTTC. This translates into CASSERQVAYNEQFF.

This clonotype was detected a few times. This chain joins TRBV29-1 and TRBJ1-3, with D maybe TRBD1 (5 bases). Germline lookup yields CDR1 SQVTM and CDR2 ANQGSEA. V lost 5 bases and J 1 base, leaving 12 bases between the germline ends. The CDR3 consists of 14 residues. The CDR3 coding sequence is TGCAGCGTTTACCGGGACTTGTCTGGAAACACCATATATTTT. Encoded protein: CSVYRDLSGNTIYF.

This clonotype was seen a handful of times. The chain couples TRBV10-3 to TRBJ2-7; 13 bases fit TRBD2. CDR3 length: 15 amino acids. Per germline, CDR1 ENHRY and CDR2 SYGVKD. Trimming cost V 6 bases and J 1 base; bases outside gene matches: 3. This CDR3 reads CAIRGLAGSSYEQYF. The CDR3 DNA sequence: TGTGCCATCAGGGGACTAGCGGGGTCTTCCTACGAGCAGTACTTC.

This clonotype was seen only a few times. The chain recombines TRBV18 with TRBJ1-5, with 7 bases aligning to TRBD1. With V trimmed by 2 bases and J by 7 bases, 5 bases remained unmatched. This CDR3 is 14 amino acids long. In germline, CDR1 is KGHSH, CDR2 LQKENI. This CDR3 reads CASSPAGGRQPQHF. The DNA of the CDR3 is TGTGCCAGCTCACCAGCAGGGGGACGGCAGCCCCAGCATTTT.

This chain connects TRBV6-2 or TRBV6-3 to TRBJ2-3; the D gene is possibly TRBD1 (6 bases). Germline loops: CDR1 MNHEY, CDR2 SVGEGT. The CDR3 is 15 amino acids. Trimming took 5 bases from V and 5 from J, leaving 17 bases between them. The CDR3 is CASSTRDMFGDTQYF. As DNA, the CDR3 is TGTGCCAGCAGTACCCGGGACATGTTCGGAGATACGCAGTATTTT.

The CDR3 is CASSPPGFQREYGTDTQYF. The CDR3 DNA reads TGTGCCAGCAGCCCCCCTGGTTTTCAGCGGGAGTATGGGACAGATACGCAGTATTTT. The chain couples TRBV7-2 to TRBJ2-3, with 8 bases lining up with TRBD2. The germline V gene has CDR1 SGHTA and CDR2 FQGNSA. The CDR3 runs to 19 residues. V shed 5 bases and J 3 bases; nucleotides not matched to a gene: 19.

This clonotype was counted many times. An end of the junction differs from the germline gene, which may be a read error. The rearrangement links TRBV7-6 to TRBJ1-2; the D gene is possibly TRBD1 (6 bases). The CDR3 covers 13 residues. CDR1 and CDR2 (germline): SGHVS, FNYEAQ. CDR3 loop: CASSPTGNYGYTF. CDR3 coding DNA: TGCGCCAGCAGCCCGACAGGCAACTATGGCTACACCTTC.

This clonotype was seen ten or more times. The chain has TRBV12-3 or TRBV12-4 and TRBJ2-7; D remains unclear. This CDR3 spans 15 amino acids. V lost 3 bases and J 2 bases, leaving 14 bases between the germline ends. The CDR3 DNA sequence: TGTGCCAGCAGTTTCGCTCTGGGCCCGGCCTACGAGCAGTACTTC. Translation: CASSFALGPAYEQYF.

The chain is built from TRBV5-1 and TRBJ1-3; 11 bases are shared with TRBD1. The CDR3 has 15 residues. With 2 bases clipped from V and 6 bases from J, the junction kept 4 bases outside the gene matches. The germline V gene has CDR1 SGHRS and CDR2 YFSETQ. Here the CDR3 DNA reads TGCGCCAGCAGCTTTGCGGGACAGGGGGAAAACACCATATATTTT. This sequence encodes CASSFAGQGENTIYF.

In its sample, this clonotype was seen once. The V gene is TRBV5-4, the J gene TRBJ2-2; either TRBD1 or TRBD2 may fit D (6 bases each). Per germline, CDR1 SGHNT and CDR2 YYREEE (reference sequence). The CDR3 covers 20 residues. V was trimmed by 2 bases and J by 0 bases, leaving 23 bases between them. CDR3 nucleotide sequence: TGTGCCAGCAGCTTATCCTACCGGCGGGACACTAACTCGAACACCGGGGAGCTGTTTTTT. This encodes CASSLSYRRDTNSNTGELFF.

This clonotype was recorded a few times. The chain joins TRBV30 to TRBJ2-2; 9 bases line up with TRBD2. The CDR3 spans 15 residues. After removal of 1 base from V and 7 bases from J, the junction contained 7 bases not matched to a gene. The germline V gene encodes CDR1 GTSNPN and CDR2 SVGIG (reference sequence). CDR3 bases: TGTGCCTGGAGTGATAGCGGGAGAAGGGGCGGGGAGCTGTTTTTT. Protein product: CAWSDSGRRGGELFF. The whole variable domain, remainder taken from reference TRBV30 and TRBJ2-2, is SQTIHQWPATLVQPVGSPLSLECTVEGTSNPNLYWYRQAAGRGLQLLFYSVGIGQISSEVPQNLSASRPQDRQFILSSKKLLLSDSGFYLCAWSDSGRRGGELFFGEGSRLTVL.

This clonotype was seen more than once but under ten times. V gene TRBV7-2 combines with J gene TRBJ2-7, with TRBD2 as a possible D gene (5 bases). The CDR3 totals 14 residues. In germline, CDR1 is SGHTA, CDR2 FQGNSA. With 1 base removed from V and 4 bases from J, the gap between germline ends came to 11 bases. DNA for the CDR3: TGTGCCAGCAGCTTAGACAGAGGGAATTACGAGCAGTACTTC. As protein: CASSLDRGNYEQYF.

V usage is TRBV27 and J usage is TRBJ2-5; the match to TRBD2 covers 13 bases. V dropped 3 bases and J dropped 7; count of bases not matched to a gene: 8. The CDR3 has 16 residues. Germline V CDR1 and CDR2: MNHEY, SMNVEV (reference sequence). CDR3 in DNA: TGTGCCAGCAGTTTGACGACTAGCGGGGGGACTAGGACCCAGTACTTC. This gives the protein CASSLTTSGGTRTQYF.

This clonotype came up a few times. The J gene is TRBJ1-4, the V gene TRBV12-3 or TRBV12-4; TRBD1 might be the D (5 bases). The CDR3 totals 15 residues. Between the trimmed V and J ends, which lost 7 bases and 8 bases, there was a span of 20 bases. Written as DNA, the CDR3 is TGTGCCAGCAAACTGGGAGGCAGGGTCAGGGAAAAACTGTTTTTT. This codes for CASKLGGRVREKLFF.

This clonotype was seen repeatedly, ten times or more. The chain links TRBV29-1 to TRBJ1-2, with D maybe TRBD1 (5 bases). The V end lost 3 bases, the J end lost 7 bases, and 9 bases lay between the germline ends. Germline V CDR1 and CDR2: SQVTM, ANQGSEA. The CDR3 runs to 11 residues. The CDR3 nucleotides read TGCAGCGTTGATGCGAGGGGTGGCTACACCTTC. Its protein product is CSVDARGGYTF.